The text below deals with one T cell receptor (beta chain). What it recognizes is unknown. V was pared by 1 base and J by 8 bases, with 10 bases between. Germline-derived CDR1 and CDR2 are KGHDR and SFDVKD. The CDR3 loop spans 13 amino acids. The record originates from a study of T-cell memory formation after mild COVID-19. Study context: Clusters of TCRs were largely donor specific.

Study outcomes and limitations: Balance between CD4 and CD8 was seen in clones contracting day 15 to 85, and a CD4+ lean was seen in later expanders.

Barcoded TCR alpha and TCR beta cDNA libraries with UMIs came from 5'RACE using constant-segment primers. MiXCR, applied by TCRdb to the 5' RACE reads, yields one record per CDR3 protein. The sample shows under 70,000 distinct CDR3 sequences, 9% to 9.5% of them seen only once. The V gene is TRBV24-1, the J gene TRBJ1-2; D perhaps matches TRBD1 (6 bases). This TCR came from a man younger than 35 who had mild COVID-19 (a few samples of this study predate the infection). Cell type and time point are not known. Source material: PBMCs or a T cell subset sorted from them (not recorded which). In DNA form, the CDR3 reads TGTGCCACCAGTGATTTAGGGGGATGCGGCTACACCTTC. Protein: CATSDLGGCGYTF.